The T cell receptor beta chain under discussion was sequenced for a study of T cell responses to AZD1222 COVID-19 vaccine. General study results and limits: Close to half of spike-specific TCRs reportedly recognize unmutated variant regions.

Some clones are missing from TCRdb's copy, which holds only in-frame ones; the method was immunoSEQ multiplex PCR. This table has more than 150,000 clones, roughly nine tenths appearing once. With 4 bases clipped from V and 2 bases from J, the junction kept 7 bases outside the gene matches. CDR1 is MDHEN, CDR2 SYDVKM, per germline. The CDR3 is 16 amino acids. On this clone: The target antigen is unknown.

Sample: peripheral blood, taken on day 0 of AZD1222 vaccination. This clonotype originated in an adult in good health. V gene TRBV28 combines with J gene TRBJ1-5; TRBD1 matches 8 bases. The DNA of the CDR3 is TGTGCCAGCAGTTCTCAGACAGGGGTTGGCAATCAGCCCCAGCATTTT. Translated: CASSSQTGVGNQPQHF.